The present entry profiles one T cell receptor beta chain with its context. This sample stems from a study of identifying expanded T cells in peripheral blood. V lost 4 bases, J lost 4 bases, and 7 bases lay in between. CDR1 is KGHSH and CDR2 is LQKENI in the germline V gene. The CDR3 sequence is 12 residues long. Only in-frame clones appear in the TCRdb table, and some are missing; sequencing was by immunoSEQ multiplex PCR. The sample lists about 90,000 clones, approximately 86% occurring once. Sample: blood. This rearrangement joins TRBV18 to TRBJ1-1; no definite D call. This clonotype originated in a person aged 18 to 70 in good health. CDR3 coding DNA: TGTGCCAGCTCACTAAAGGGCACTGAAGCTTTCTTT. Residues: CASSLKGTEAFF.